This T cell receptor beta chain appears in the sequencing data of a study of blood T cell repertoires in COVID-19. Study-wide background: Samples representing acute and convalescent COVID-19 were sourced from the United States, Italy and Spain. PBMCs, B-cell-depleted T cells, or T cells were the source of the cDNA or gDNA that made up the material.

Original methodology: Reference gene primer amplification in the assay estimated nucleated cell counts. Only in-frame clones appear in the TCRdb table, and some are missing; sequencing was by immunoSEQ multiplex PCR. That table supplies the V and J calls and clone size; D and trimming were determined from the DNA. Here the sample spans fewer than 95,000 clones, approximately 84% being singletons. There are 16 residues in the CDR3. The receptor was isolated from a human donor in a cohort sampled during active COVID-19. V usage is TRBV21-1 and J usage is TRBJ2-7; the D call of TRBD2 is as the table states it, not checked on the DNA. TRBV21-1 is annotated as a pseudogene. The sequenced sample consisted of peripheral blood. In nucleotides, the CDR3 is TGTGCCAGTGTTCATTGCGGGGGGGGTGCCTCCTACGAGCAGTACTTC. Translation: CASVHCGGGASYEQYF.